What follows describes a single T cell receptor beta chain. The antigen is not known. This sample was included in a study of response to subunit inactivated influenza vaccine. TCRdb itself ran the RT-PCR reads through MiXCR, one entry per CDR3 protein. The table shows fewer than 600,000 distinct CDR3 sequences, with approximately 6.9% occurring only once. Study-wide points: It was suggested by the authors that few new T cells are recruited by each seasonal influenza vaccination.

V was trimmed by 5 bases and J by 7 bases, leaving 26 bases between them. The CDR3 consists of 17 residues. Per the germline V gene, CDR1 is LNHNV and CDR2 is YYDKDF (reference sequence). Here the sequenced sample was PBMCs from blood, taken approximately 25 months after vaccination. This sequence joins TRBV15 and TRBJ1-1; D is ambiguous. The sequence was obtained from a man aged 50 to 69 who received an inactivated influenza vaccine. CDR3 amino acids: CATSSARSLTAVFEAFF. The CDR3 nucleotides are TGTGCCACCAGCTCCGCCCGGTCCTTGACGGCTGTATTTGAAGCTTTCTTT.